This TCR beta chain was found in a study of cytomegalovirus exposure and HLA in healthy donors. Overall study findings and caveats: In an earlier analysis, productive rearrangement rates for most beta V segments clustered near 87% or 30%.

The PCR used 60 Vbeta and 13 Jbeta primers. Only in-frame clones appear in the TCRdb table, and some are missing; sequencing was by immunoSEQ multiplex PCR. This sample has 130,000 or so clones, with about 76% found just once. Turning to this clone: The antigen is not known.

With 6 bases clipped from V and 4 bases from J, the junction kept 10 bases outside the gene matches. The CDR3 sequence is 16 residues long. Germline CDR1 ENHRY, CDR2 SYGVKD. J is TRBJ2-7 and V is TRBV10-3, with 12 bases identical to TRBD1. Sequenced material: PBMCs. The receptor was isolated from a man aged 35-49 years in good health and CMV-seropositive. CDR3 bases: TGTGCCATCAGCCGGGACAGGGGGCCTTTTTATTACGAGCAGTACTTC. It translates to CAISRDRGPFYYEQYF.